The 24 T cell receptor beta chains in this list originate from one sample, sequenced in a study of spatial heterogeneity in lung cancer. Regarding time point: sample taken at primary tumor resection. TCRdb independently ran MiXCR on the 5' RACE reads; one entry per CDR3 protein. The data show tens of thousands of distinct CDR3 sequences, about 13% seen once. The sequencing used PBMCs, collected at surgery. The receptors stem from a male donor with early-stage non-small cell lung cancer.

This chain connects TRBV5-1 to TRBJ1-5; possibly TRBD1 for D (5 bases). V lost 0 bases and J 7 bases, leaving 8 bases between the germline ends. The CDR3 loop spans 13 amino acids. Germline V gives CDR1 SGHRS, CDR2 YFSETQ. CDR3 coding DNA: TGCGCCAGCAGCTTGGAGGGGTGGCAGCCCCAGCATTTT. It codes for CASSLEGWQPQHF. Filled out from reference TRBV5-1 and TRBJ1-5, the complete variable domain reads KAGVTQTPRYLIKTRGQQVTLSCSPISGHRSVSWYQQTPGQGLQFLFEYFSETQRNKGNFPGRFSGRQFSNSRSEMNVSTLELGDSALYLCASSLEGWQPQHFGDGTRLSIL.

There are a few counts of this clonotype. The DNA of the CDR3 is TGTGCCAGCAGTTACCGGGCGTCAGATACGCAGTATTTT. Protein product: CASSYRASDTQYF. The V and J genes are TRBV6-5 and TRBJ2-3; D gene unclear. This CDR3 has 13 residues. Germline V gene data show CDR1 as MNHEY and CDR2 as SVGAGI. The ends were cut back, 2 bases at V and 4 bases at J, with 7 bases in the middle.

CDR3 coding DNA: TGCAGTGCCTTACAGGGCGTATACACTGAAGCTTTCTTT. This translates into CSALQGVYTEAFF. The rearrangement uses TRBV20-1 and TRBJ1-1; a weak D match, TRBD1 (6 bases). The CDR3 length is 13 residues. Germline CDR1 DFQATT, CDR2 SNEGSKA (reference sequence). V was pared by 6 bases and J by 3 bases, with 14 bases between.

This clonotype has a count of ten or more. The rearrangement uses TRBV6-4 and TRBJ2-2; possibly TRBD1 for D (7 bases). Germline V gene data show CDR1 as MRHNA and CDR2 as SNTAGT. The length of the CDR3 is 15 residues. V gave up 4 bases and J gave up 2 bases, with 11 bases separating them. CDR3 residues: CASSGQGGNTGELFF. DNA of the CDR3: TGTGCCAGCAGTGGCCAGGGGGGTAACACCGGGGAGCTGTTTTTT.

The chain uses TRBV5-4 and TRBJ2-5; 10 bases line up with TRBD1. The CDR3 runs to 15 residues. The ends lost 6 bases at V and 3 bases at J; junction bases unmatched: 8. Per germline, CDR1 SGHNT and CDR2 YYREEE (reference sequence). CDR3 region: CASTRTGQGEETQYF. The CDR3 coding sequence is TGTGCCAGCACCCGAACAGGACAGGGGGAAGAGACCCAGTACTTC.

The chain joins TRBV3-1 to TRBJ1-3; weak D call: TRBD1 (6 bases). Germline V gene sequence: CDR1 LGHDT, CDR2 YNNKEL (reference sequence). CDR3 length: 15 amino acids. Between the trimmed V and J ends, which lost 4 bases and 1 base, there was a span of 11 bases. The CDR3 nucleotides read TGTGCCAGCAGCCCCACAGGGTCTTCTGGAAACACCATATATTTT. Translating it yields CASSPTGSSGNTIYF.

Only a few counts were recorded for this clonotype. The chain is built from TRBV24-1 and TRBJ2-3, with 7 bases lining up with TRBD1. CDR3 length equals 13 residues. Per the germline V gene, CDR1 is KGHDR and CDR2 is SFDVKD. With 8 bases clipped from V and 2 bases from J, the junction kept 3 bases outside the gene matches. CDR3 DNA sequence: TGTGCCACCATGGGACAGTACACAGATACGCAGTATTTT. This sequence encodes CATMGQYTDTQYF.

This clonotype was recorded at least ten times. Here the CDR3 reads CASSYSPPRQGAWGNIQYF. CDR3 bases: TGTGCCAGCAGTTACTCCCCCCCCCGACAGGGGGCCTGGGGAAACATTCAGTACTTC. The chain recombines TRBV6-6 with TRBJ2-4, with 10 bases that match TRBD1. The germline gives CDR1 MNHNY, CDR2 SVGAGI (reference sequence). The CDR3 length is 19 residues. The V segment lost 0 bases and the J segment 6 bases; nucleotides outside the gene matches: 14.

The CDR3 loop is CSAGQGATNYGYTF. The CDR3 nucleotides are TGCAGCGCGGGACAGGGGGCGACTAACTATGGCTACACCTTC. V usage is TRBV29-1 and J usage is TRBJ1-2; 12 bases fit TRBD1. The V and J ends lost 7 bases and 0 bases, in that order; junction bases with no gene match: 3. Per the germline V gene, CDR1 is SQVTM and CDR2 is ANQGSEA. There are 14 residues in the CDR3.

At least ten counts were recorded for this clonotype. The J gene is TRBJ1-5, the V gene TRBV10-3, with 7 bases matching TRBD1. Germline V CDR1 and CDR2: ENHRY, SYGVKD. V lost 6 bases and J lost 7; bases outside the gene matches: 18. The CDR3 length is 17 residues. The chain's CDR3 is CAIRQEGRQGGDQPQHF. As DNA, the CDR3 is TGTGCCATCAGACAGGAGGGAAGACAGGGAGGAGACCAGCCCCAGCATTTT.

This clonotype has a single count. The chain links TRBV10-3 to TRBJ1-6; D is ambiguous. Germline CDR1 ENHRY, CDR2 SYGVKD. This CDR3 has 13 residues. V was clipped by 5 bases and J by 10 bases, with 12 bases between them. For the CDR3, the DNA is TGTGCCATCAGTCCCTCCGGGAGCTCACCCCTCCACTTT. This sequence encodes CAISPSGSSPLHF.

This clonotype was found a few times. The CDR3 reads CSARRAGERDEQYF. The CDR3 coding sequence is TGCAGTGCTAGAAGAGCGGGAGAACGAGACGAGCAGTACTTC. The rearrangement uses TRBV20-1 and TRBJ2-7; 8 bases map to TRBD2. CDR1 is DFQATT and CDR2 is SNEGSKA in the germline V gene (reference sequence). V was clipped by 2 bases and J by 5 bases; unmatched bases: 8. There are 14 residues in the CDR3.

There are many counts of this clonotype. This sequence joins TRBV20-1 and TRBJ2-7, with 10 nucleotides matching TRBD1. The CDR3 has 14 amino acids. Germline V gene lookup returns CDR1 DFQATT and CDR2 SNEGSKA (reference sequence). After removal of 3 bases from V and 3 bases from J, the junction contained 5 bases not matched to a gene. Written as DNA, the CDR3 is TGCAGTGCTAGCCAGACAGGGGGCCTCTACGAGCAGTACTTC. It codes for CSASQTGGLYEQYF.

Concerning this clonotype: A much larger clonotype is one base distant, so this may be a read error. This chain links TRBV4-1 with TRBJ2-3, with TRBD1 identical over 8 bases. Germline CDR1 MGHRA, CDR2 YSYEKL. The CDR3 contains 17 residues. The V gene end was trimmed by 1 base and the J gene end by 6 bases; junction bases not matched to a gene: 12. The CDR3 loop reads CASSQGVSRGLSDTQYF. CDR3 nucleotides: TGCGCCAGCAGCCAAGGGGTAAGCAGGGGGCTTAGTGATACGCAGTATTTT.

This clonotype has at least ten counts. This rearrangement joins TRBV27 to TRBJ1-5; no clear D gene. V lost 5 bases and J 0 bases, leaving 14 bases between the germline ends. The CDR3 contains 16 residues. Per the germline V gene, CDR1 is MNHEY and CDR2 is SMNVEV (reference sequence). The CDR3 protein is CASSPGSVFSNQPQHF. CDR3 nucleotide sequence: TGTGCCAGCAGTCCGGGCAGCGTGTTTAGCAATCAGCCCCAGCATTTT.

This clonotype was seen more than once but under ten times. The chain recombines TRBV20-1 with TRBJ2-3; 7 bases agree with TRBD1. Germline CDR1 reads DFQATT; CDR2 reads SNEGSKA (reference sequence). The CDR3 has 13 residues. The V and J ends lost 1 base and 5 bases, in that order; junction bases with no gene match: 3. CDR3 nucleotide sequence: TGCAGTGCTAGAGGACAGGGAATAGATACGCAGTATTTT. Amino acid sequence: CSARGQGIDTQYF.

V usage is TRBV29-1 and J usage is TRBJ1-5; D not certain. The CDR3 has 14 amino acids. V was trimmed by 1 base and J by 5 bases, leaving 12 bases between them. CDR1 is SQVTM, CDR2 ANQGSEA, per germline. The CDR3 sequence is CSVEAGGLDQPQHF. As DNA, the CDR3 is TGCAGCGTTGAAGCGGGAGGGTTGGATCAGCCCCAGCATTTT.

The chain carries TRBV20-1 and TRBJ2-3; TRBD1 matches at 8 bases. There are 14 residues in the CDR3. Germline V lookup: CDR1 DFQATT, CDR2 SNEGSKA (reference sequence). With 6 bases clipped from V and 3 bases from J, the junction kept 8 bases outside the gene matches. The CDR3 here is CSAAEDRETDTQYF. The CDR3 DNA reads TGCAGTGCCGCCGAGGACAGGGAGACAGATACGCAGTATTTT.

This chain links TRBV6-4 with TRBJ2-3; D possibly corresponds to TRBD2 (6 bases). The V end lost 2 bases, the J end lost 6 bases, and 12 bases lay between the germline ends. In germline, CDR1 is MRHNA, CDR2 SNTAGT. The CDR3 extends over 14 amino acids. CDR3 sequence: CASSDGGALDTQYF. Here the CDR3 DNA reads TGTGCCAGCAGTGACGGAGGGGCGCTGGATACGCAGTATTTT.

The chain is built from TRBV12-3 or TRBV12-4 and TRBJ2-4; 10 bases map to TRBD2. The CDR3 sequence is 14 residues long. V gave up 3 bases and J gave up 6 bases; unmatched junction bases: 2. This CDR3 is CASSLSSGGNIQYF. The DNA of the CDR3 is TGTGCCAGCAGTTTGTCTAGCGGGGGAAACATTCAGTACTTC.

This chain connects TRBV5-4 to TRBJ1-1; D may be TRBD1 (5 bases). Germline CDR1 reads SGHNT; CDR2 reads YYREEE (reference sequence). CDR3 size: 14 residues. V lost 4 bases and J lost 1, with 11 bases in between. CDR3 coding DNA: TGTGCCAGCAGCACGGGTACAGGGAACACTGAAGCTTTCTTT. Its translation is CASSTGTGNTEAFF.

This clonotype was picked up many times. The rearrangement links TRBV12-3 or TRBV12-4 to TRBJ1-5; D is undetermined. CDR3 length equals 13 residues. The germline V and J ends were trimmed by 5 bases and 0 bases, with 5 bases remaining between them. The CDR3 DNA reads TGTGCCAGCAGTCCCGATAGCAATCAGCCCCAGCATTTT. As protein: CASSPDSNQPQHF.

This clonotype has only a few counts. CDR3 nucleotides: TGTGCCAGCAGTGAAGCGCTCTTTGGGTTGGGCCTAACCTACGAGCAGTACTTC. Its protein product is CASSEALFGLGLTYEQYF. The chain employs TRBV6-1 and TRBJ2-7; D unresolved. This CDR3 spans 18 amino acids. V was clipped by 0 bases and J by 2 bases, with 20 bases between them. Germline-derived CDR1 and CDR2 are MNHNS and SASEGT.

CDR3 bases: TGTGCCAGCAGTTCGAGCTTGAGGCCGAATGGAAACACCATATATTTT. Translated: CASSSSLRPNGNTIYF. The chain combines TRBV6-2 or TRBV6-3 with TRBJ1-3; D call uncertain. The CDR3 is made up of 16 amino acids. CDR1 is MNHEY, CDR2 SVGEGT, per germline. V was cut by 4 bases and J by 3 bases, with 16 bases left in between.